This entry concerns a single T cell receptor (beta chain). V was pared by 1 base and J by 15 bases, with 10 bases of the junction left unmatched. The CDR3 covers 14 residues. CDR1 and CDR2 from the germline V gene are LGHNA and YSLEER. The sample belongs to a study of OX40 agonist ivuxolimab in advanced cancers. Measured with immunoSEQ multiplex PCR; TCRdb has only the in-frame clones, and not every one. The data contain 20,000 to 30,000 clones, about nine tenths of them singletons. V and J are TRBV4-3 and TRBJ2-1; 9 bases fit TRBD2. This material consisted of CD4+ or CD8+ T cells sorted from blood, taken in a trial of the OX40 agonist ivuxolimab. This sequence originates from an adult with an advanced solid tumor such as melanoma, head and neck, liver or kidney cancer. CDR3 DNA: TGCGCCAGCAGCCAAGCAGTAGCGGGGGATTATCGGTTCTTC. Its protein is CASSQAVAGDYRFF.